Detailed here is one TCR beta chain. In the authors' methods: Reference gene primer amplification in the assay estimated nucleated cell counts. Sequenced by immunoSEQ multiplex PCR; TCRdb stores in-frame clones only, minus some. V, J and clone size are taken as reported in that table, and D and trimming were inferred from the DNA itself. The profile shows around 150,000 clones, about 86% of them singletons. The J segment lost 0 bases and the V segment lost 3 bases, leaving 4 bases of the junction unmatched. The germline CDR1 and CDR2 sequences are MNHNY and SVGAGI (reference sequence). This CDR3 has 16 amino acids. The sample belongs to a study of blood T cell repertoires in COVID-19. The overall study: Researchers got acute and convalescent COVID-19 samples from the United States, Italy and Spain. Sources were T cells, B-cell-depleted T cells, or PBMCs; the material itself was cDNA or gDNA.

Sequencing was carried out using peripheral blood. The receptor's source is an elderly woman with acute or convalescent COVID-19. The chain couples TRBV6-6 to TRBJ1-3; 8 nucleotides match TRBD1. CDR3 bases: TGTGCCAGCAGTTATGGCAGGGGGCTCTCTGGAAACACCATATATTTT. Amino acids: CASSYGRGLSGNTIYF.